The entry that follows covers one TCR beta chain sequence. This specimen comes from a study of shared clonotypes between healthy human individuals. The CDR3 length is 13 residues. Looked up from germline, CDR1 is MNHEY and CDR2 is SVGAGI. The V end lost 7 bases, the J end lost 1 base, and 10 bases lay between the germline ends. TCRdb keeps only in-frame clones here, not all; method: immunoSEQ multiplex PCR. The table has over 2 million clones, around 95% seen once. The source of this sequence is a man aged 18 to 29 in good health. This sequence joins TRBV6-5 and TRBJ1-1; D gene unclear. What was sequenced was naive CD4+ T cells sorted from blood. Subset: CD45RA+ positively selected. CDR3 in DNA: TGTGCCAGCACGCAGGAAGGGAACACTGAAGCTTTCTTT. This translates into CASTQEGNTEAFF.